This is a list of T cell receptor beta chains from one sample in a study of blood T cell repertoires in COVID-19. Libraries were prepared by immunoSEQ multiplex PCR; TCRdb keeps only in-frame clonotypes and omits some of them. There are some 100,000 clones in the sample; 80% to 90% occur only once, and 13% lies in the top ten. Specimen: peripheral blood. Receptors originate from a human donor in a cohort sampled during active COVID-19. Each CDR3 is given with its conserved first and last residue. D genes are given only for firm matches. Some rows have no size entry. The others give once, few or many, or a class for an expanded clone.

v_gene	d_gene	j_gene	abundance	CDR3nt	CDR3aa
TRBV25-1	TRBD1	TRBJ1-4	.	TGTGCCAGCAGTGAATATCAGGGGGCGACTAATGAAAAACTGTTTTTT	CASSEYQGATNEKLFF
TRBV5-6	.	TRBJ1-2	.	TGTGCCAGCAGCTCCACCGTGAGTCCCAATTCTAACTATGGCTACACCTTC	CASSSTVSPNSNYGYTF
TRBV6-5	.	TRBJ1-1	.	TGTGCCAGCAGGCCTATACTAAACACTGAAGCTTTCTTT	CASRPILNTEAFF
TRBV29-1	.	TRBJ1-3	once	TGCAGCGTTGAACAGGCGGGAAACACCATATATTTT	CSVEQAGNTIYF
TRBV5-1	.	TRBJ2-3	.	TGCGCCAGCAGCTTGGGAAAGGGAGTAGTATCAGATACGCAGTATTTT	CASSLGKGVVSDTQYF
TRBV5-4	TRBD2	TRBJ2-3	.	TGTGCCAGCAGCTCGACTAGCGGGCCCCGTACGCAGTATTTT	CASSSTSGPRTQYF
TRBV6-1	TRBD2	TRBJ2-3	.	TGTGCCAGCAGTGACCCTGGGGGGAGGGGCACAGATACGCAGTATTTT	CASSDPGGRGTDTQYF
TRBV27	.	TRBJ1-5	.	TGTGCCAGCAGTTTTTTAGGAGGTGGGCCCCAGCATTTT	CASSFLGGGPQHF
TRBV7-9	TRBD1	TRBJ2-7	.	TGTGCCAGCAGCTTAAGTCTGGGACAGGGGGGCGAGCAGTACTTC	CASSLSLGQGGEQYF
TRBV10-3	TRBD1	TRBJ2-3	few	TGTGCCATCACCCCAGGACAGGGCGGCACAGATACGCAGTATTTT	CAITPGQGGTDTQYF